This TCR beta chain was obtained from a study of cytomegalovirus exposure and HLA in healthy donors. General study findings and limits: Follow-up analysis later connected one missense variant in DCLRE1C with trimming of TCR beta V- and J-genes. In an earlier analysis, in 587 donors, most V segments appeared productive either ~87% or ~30% of the time.

Germline CDR1 is SGHDT and CDR2 is YYEEEE. Trimming removed 4 bases at V and 6 bases at J, with 26 bases between. The CDR3 loop spans 18 amino acids. About this clone itself: What it binds is unknown.

Use of 60 Vbeta and 13 Jbeta primers characterized the PCR. Original methodology: The count from a later analysis was roughly 80 million unique TCR beta chains, 9 million to 12 million of them shared. Clones were sequenced by immunoSEQ multiplex PCR, and TCRdb holds only the in-frame ones, with some missing. The V and J calls and clone size are taken from that table; D and trimming were inferred from the DNA. Of 85,000 to 120,000 clones in the sample, 60% to 75% were seen once. The specimen sequenced was PBMCs. This sequence originates from a male donor in good health and CMV-seropositive. This sequence joins TRBV5-6 and TRBJ2-1; TRBD1 is a possible D gene (6 bases). The DNA of the CDR3 is TGTGCCAGCAGCGGCGGTCAGGGGACACCACTATACCGCAATGAGCAGTTCTTC. Translating it yields CASSGGQGTPLYRNEQFF. Together with reference TRBV5-6 and TRBJ2-1, the CDR3 gives the full variable domain: DAGVTQSPTHLIKTRGQQVTLRCSPKSGHDTVSWYQQALGQGPQFIFQYYEEEERQRGNFPDRFSGHQFPNYSSELNVNALLLGDSALYLCASSGGQGTPLYRNEQFFGPGTRLTVL.